This T cell receptor (beta chain) was recovered during a study of T-cell memory formation after mild COVID-19. General study points: There were some responding clones in pre-infection memory, which suggested that cross-reactive memory had joined. Day 15 to 85 contracting clones showed balanced CD4/CD8; day 15 to 37 expanders favored CD4+. For second-wave clones that peaked at day 37, SARS-CoV-2 specificity went unverified.

This clonotype came up once. The antigen is not known. Sample barcodes and UMIs were carried by the TCR alpha and TCR beta cDNA libraries that 5'RACE generated with constant-segment primers. TCRdb recomputed calls from the 5' RACE reads with MiXCR, one row per CDR3 protein. The repertoire holds 400,000 to 500,000 distinct CDR3 sequences, about 19% seen once, with 8.4% in the top ten. The junction had 9 bases not matched to a gene; V was cut back by 4 bases and J by 8 bases. Per germline, CDR1 SGHRS and CDR2 YFSETQ. The CDR3 length is 14 residues. The rearrangement joins TRBV5-1 to TRBJ2-3; TRBD2 matches at 8 bases. This receptor was taken from an adult woman who had mild COVID-19 (a few samples of this study predate the infection). Cell type and time point are not known. The sample consisted of PBMCs or a T cell subset sorted from them (not recorded which). CDR3 DNA sequence: TGCGCCAGCAGCAAACAGACTAGCGAGGGTACGCAGTATTTT. Translating gives CASSKQTSEGTQYF.